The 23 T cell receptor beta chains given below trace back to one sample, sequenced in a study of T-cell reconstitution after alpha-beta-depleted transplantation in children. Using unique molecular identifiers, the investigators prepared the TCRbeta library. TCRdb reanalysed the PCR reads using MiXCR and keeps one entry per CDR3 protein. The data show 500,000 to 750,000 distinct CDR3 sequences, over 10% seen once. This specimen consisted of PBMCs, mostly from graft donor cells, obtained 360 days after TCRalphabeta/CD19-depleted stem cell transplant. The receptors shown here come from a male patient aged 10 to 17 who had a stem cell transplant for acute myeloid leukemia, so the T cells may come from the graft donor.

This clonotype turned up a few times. The CDR3 loop is CSVKGGRAVGYEQFF. The DNA of the CDR3 is TGCAGCGTTAAGGGCGGGAGGGCCGTAGGGTATGAGCAGTTCTTC. This chain connects TRBV29-1 to TRBJ2-1, with TRBD2 matching 9 bases. Germline V CDR1 and CDR2: SQVTM, ANQGSEA. The CDR3 runs to 15 residues. Trimming removed 5 bases from V and 8 bases from J; junction bases left unmatched: 13.

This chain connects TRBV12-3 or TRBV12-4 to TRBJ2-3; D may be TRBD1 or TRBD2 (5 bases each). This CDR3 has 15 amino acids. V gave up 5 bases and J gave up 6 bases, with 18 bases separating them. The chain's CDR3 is CASSRNPHWGDTQYF. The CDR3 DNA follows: TGTGCCAGCAGTCGCAATCCCCACTGGGGGGATACGCAGTATTTT.

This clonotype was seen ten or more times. CDR3 in DNA: TGTGCCAGCAGCGCCTGGACTGGCTACAATGAGCAGTTCTTC. This gives the protein CASSAWTGYNEQFF. This chain joins TRBV9 and TRBJ2-1; D perhaps matches TRBD2 (5 bases). CDR3 length equals 14 residues. The V and J ends lost 3 bases and 3 bases respectively, with 10 bases between them. Germline loops: CDR1 SGDLS, CDR2 YYNGEE.

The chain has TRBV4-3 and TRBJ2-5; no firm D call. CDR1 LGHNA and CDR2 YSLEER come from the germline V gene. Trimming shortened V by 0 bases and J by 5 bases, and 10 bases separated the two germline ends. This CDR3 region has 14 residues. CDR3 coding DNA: TGCGCCAGCAGCCAAGAAGGCACCTGGGAGACCCAGTACTTC. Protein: CASSQEGTWETQYF.

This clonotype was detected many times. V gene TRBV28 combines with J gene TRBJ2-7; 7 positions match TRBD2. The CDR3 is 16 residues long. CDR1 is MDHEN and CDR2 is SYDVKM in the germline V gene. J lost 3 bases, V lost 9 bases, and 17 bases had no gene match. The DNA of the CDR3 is TGTGCCAGTACAACTTTCTGGAGACTAGCAGTCTACGAGCAGTACTTC. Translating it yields CASTTFWRLAVYEQYF.

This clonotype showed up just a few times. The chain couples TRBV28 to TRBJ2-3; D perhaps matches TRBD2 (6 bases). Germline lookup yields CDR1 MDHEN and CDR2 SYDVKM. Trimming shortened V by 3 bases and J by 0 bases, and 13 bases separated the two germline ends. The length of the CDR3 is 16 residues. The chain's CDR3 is CASSFPLGTSTDTQYF. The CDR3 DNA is TGTGCCAGCAGTTTCCCCCTGGGGACTAGCACAGATACGCAGTATTTT.

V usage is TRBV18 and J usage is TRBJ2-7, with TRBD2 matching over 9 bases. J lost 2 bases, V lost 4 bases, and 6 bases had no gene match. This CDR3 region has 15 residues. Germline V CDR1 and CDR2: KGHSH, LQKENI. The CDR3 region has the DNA TGTGCCAGCTCACGGGGGACTAGCCCACCCTACGAGCAGTACTTC. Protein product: CASSRGTSPPYEQYF. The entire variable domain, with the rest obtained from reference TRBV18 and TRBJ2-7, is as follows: NAGVMQNPRHLVRRRGQEARLRCSPMKGHSHVYWYRQLPEEGLKFMVYLQKENIIDESGMPKERFSAEFPKEGPSILRIQQVVRGDSAAYFCASSRGTSPPYEQYFGPGTRLTVT.

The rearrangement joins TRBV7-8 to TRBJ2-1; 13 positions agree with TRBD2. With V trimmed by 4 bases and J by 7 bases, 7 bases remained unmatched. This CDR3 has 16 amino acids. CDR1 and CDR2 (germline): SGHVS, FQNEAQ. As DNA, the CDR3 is TGTGCCAGCAGCTACACACTAGCGGGAGGGCCTAATGAGCAGTTCTTC. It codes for CASSYTLAGGPNEQFF. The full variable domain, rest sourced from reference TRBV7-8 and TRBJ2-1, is GAGVSQSPRYKVAKRGQDVALRCDPISGHVSLFWYQQALGQGPEFLTYFQNEAQLDKSGLPSDRFFAERPEGSVSTLKIQRTQQEDSAVYLCASSYTLAGGPNEQFFGPGTRLTVL.

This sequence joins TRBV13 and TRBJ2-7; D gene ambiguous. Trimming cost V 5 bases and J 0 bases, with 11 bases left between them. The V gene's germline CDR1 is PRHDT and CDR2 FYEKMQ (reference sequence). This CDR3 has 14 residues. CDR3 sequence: CASSQLSRSYEQYF. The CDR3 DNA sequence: TGTGCCAGCAGCCAGCTTTCGCGCTCCTACGAGCAGTACTTC. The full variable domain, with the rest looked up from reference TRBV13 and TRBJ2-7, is AAGVIQSPRHLIKEKRETATLKCYPIPRHDTVYWYQQGPGQDPQFLISFYEKMQSDKGSIPDRFSAQQFSDYHSELNMSSLELGDSALYFCASSQLSRSYEQYFGPGTRLTVT.

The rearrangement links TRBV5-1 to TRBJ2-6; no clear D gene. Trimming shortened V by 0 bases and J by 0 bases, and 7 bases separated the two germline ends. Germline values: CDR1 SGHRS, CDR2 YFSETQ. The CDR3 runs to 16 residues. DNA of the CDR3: TGCGCCAGCAGCTTGGTACGGTCCTCTGGGGCCAACGTCCTGACTTTC. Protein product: CASSLVRSSGANVLTF.

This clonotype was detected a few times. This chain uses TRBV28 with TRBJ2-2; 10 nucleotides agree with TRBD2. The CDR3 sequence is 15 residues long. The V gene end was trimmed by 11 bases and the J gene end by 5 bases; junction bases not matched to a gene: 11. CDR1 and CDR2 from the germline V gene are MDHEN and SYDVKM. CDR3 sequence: CAATTSGPLTGELFF. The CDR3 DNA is TGTGCCGCAACGACTAGCGGGCCGTTAACCGGGGAGCTGTTTTTT.

The CDR3 sequence: CSVESAGGPYEQYF. For the CDR3, the DNA is TGCAGCGTTGAATCGGCAGGGGGTCCCTACGAGCAGTACTTC. The gene calls are TRBV29-1 and TRBJ2-7; 7 positions match TRBD1. The CDR3 is made up of 14 amino acids. Per germline, CDR1 SQVTM and CDR2 ANQGSEA. Trimming removed 2 bases from V and 2 bases from J; junction bases left unmatched: 6.

In DNA, the CDR3 is TGTGCCAGCTCAACAAACCAAGCGTCGCCCTACAATGAGCAGTTCTTC. Translation gives CASSTNQASPYNEQFF. This chain links TRBV18 with TRBJ2-1; no clear D gene. V lost 5 bases, J lost 2 bases, and 16 bases lay in between. Per the germline V gene, CDR1 is KGHSH and CDR2 is LQKENI. The CDR3 length is 16 residues.

CDR3 nucleotides: TGCAGCGTTCTAGTACGGGACAGAGGGCGAAGGGGCGACTATGGCTACACCTTC. This codes for CSVLVRDRGRRGDYGYTF. The chain is built from TRBV29-1 and TRBJ1-2; 7 nucleotides match TRBD1. V was clipped by 5 bases and J by 3 bases; unmatched bases: 21. CDR1 and CDR2 from the germline V gene are SQVTM and ANQGSEA. The length of the CDR3 is 18 residues. Using reference TRBV29-1 and TRBJ1-2 for the parts outside the CDR3, the full variable domain is SAVISQKPSRDICQRGTSLTIQCQVDSQVTMMFWYRQQPGQSLTLIATANQGSEATYESGFVIDKFPISRPNLTFSTLTVSNMSPEDSSIYLCSVLVRDRGRRGDYGYTFGSGTRLTVV.

CDR3 coding DNA: TGCAGCGTTGAACCACGGACAGGTGTGTACGAGCAGTACTTC. Translated: CSVEPRTGVYEQYF. This chain joins TRBV29-1 and TRBJ2-7; TRBD1 aligns across 7 bases. Germline V lookup: CDR1 SQVTM, CDR2 ANQGSEA. V shed 2 bases, J shed 4 bases, and the junction held 8 bases outside the gene matches. This CDR3 is 14 amino acids long.

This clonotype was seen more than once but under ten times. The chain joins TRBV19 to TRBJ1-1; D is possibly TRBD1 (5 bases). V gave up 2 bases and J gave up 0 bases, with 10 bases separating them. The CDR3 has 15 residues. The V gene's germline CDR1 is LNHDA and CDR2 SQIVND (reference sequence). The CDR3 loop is CASSIQGALNTEAFF. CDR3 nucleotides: TGTGCCAGTAGTATACAAGGGGCGTTGAACACTGAAGCTTTCTTT.

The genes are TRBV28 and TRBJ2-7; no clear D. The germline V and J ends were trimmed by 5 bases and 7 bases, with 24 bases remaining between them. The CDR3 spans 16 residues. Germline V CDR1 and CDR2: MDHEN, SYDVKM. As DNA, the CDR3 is TGTGCCAGCAGTCACTACGACCGTAACGTCCTGGGGGAGCAGTACTTC. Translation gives CASSHYDRNVLGEQYF.

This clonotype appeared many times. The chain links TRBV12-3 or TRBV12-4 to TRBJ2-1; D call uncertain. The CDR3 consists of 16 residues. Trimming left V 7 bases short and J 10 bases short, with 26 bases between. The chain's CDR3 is CASTSSYLPPRGEQFF. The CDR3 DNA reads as TGTGCCAGCACTTCATCGTACCTACCCCCTAGAGGAGAGCAGTTCTTC.

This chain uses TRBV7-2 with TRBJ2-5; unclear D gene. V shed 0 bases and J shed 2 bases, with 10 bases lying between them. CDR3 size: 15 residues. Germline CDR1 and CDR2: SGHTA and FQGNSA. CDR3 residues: CASSLATQSQETQYF. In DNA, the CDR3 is TGTGCCAGCAGCTTAGCGACTCAATCTCAAGAGACCCAGTACTTC.

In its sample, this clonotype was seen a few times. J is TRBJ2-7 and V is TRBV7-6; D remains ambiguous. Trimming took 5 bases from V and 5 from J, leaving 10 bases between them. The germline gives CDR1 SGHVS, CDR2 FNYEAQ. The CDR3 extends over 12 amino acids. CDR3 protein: CASSPLKDEQYF. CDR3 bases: TGTGCCAGCAGCCCTCTCAAGGACGAGCAGTACTTC.

CDR3 coding DNA: TGTGCCAGCAGTTTATGGCGGGAGGGGGACAATGAGCAGTTCTTC. Translated: CASSLWREGDNEQFF. The chain recombines TRBV28 with TRBJ2-1, with 9 bases matching TRBD2. The V and J ends lost 0 bases and 5 bases, in that order; junction bases with no gene match: 2. The V gene's germline CDR1 is MDHEN and CDR2 SYDVKM. This CDR3 region has 15 residues.

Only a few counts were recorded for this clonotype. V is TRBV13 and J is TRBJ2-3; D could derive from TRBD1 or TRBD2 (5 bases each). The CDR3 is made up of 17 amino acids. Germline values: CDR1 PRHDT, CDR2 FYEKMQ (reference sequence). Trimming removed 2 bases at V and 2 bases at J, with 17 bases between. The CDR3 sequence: CASSLTWDPRYTDTQYF. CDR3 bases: TGTGCCAGCAGCTTAACCTGGGACCCGCGCTACACAGATACGCAGTATTTT.

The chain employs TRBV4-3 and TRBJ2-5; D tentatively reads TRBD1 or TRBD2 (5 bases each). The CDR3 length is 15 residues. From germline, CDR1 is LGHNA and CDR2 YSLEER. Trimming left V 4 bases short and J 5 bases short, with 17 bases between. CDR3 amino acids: CASSRDGTIEETQYF. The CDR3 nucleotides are TGCGCCAGCAGCCGAGACGGGACCATCGAGGAGACCCAGTACTTC.